These 20 T cell receptor beta chains were all obtained from the same sample, sequenced in a study of T cells after yellow fever vaccination. TCRdb independently ran MiXCR on the 5' RACE reads; one entry per CDR3 protein. The profile shows hundreds of thousands of distinct CDR3 sequences, more than 3% of them singletons. The starting material was PBMCs, obtained on the day of the yellow fever booster vaccination. These receptors originate from a man younger than 35 who received the YFV17D yellow fever vaccine.

This clonotype was observed many times. The chain joins TRBV4-3 to TRBJ1-6; possible D gene TRBD1, 6 bases. CDR1 LGHNA and CDR2 YSLEER come from the germline V gene. Trimming stripped 0 bases from V and 13 bases from J, with 19 bases between. This CDR3 is 16 amino acids long. This CDR3 reads CASSQDRVRGVSPLHF. Here the CDR3 DNA reads TGCGCCAGCAGCCAAGATCGGGTAAGGGGGGTGTCGCCCCTCCACTTT.

V usage is TRBV19 and J usage is TRBJ2-1, with D perhaps TRBD2 (6 bases). The CDR3 is 15 amino acids. Trimming took 2 bases from V and 3 from J, leaving 11 bases between them. The V gene's germline CDR1 is LNHDA and CDR2 SQIVND (reference sequence). DNA of the CDR3: TGTGCCAGTAGTATAAAGCGGGCTGGCTACAATGAGCAGTTCTTC. Translation: CASSIKRAGYNEQFF.

V is TRBV7-9 and J is TRBJ1-6, with 12 bases fitting TRBD1. This CDR3 spans 18 amino acids. Germline V gene data show CDR1 as SEHNR and CDR2 as FQNEAQ (reference sequence). V lost 4 bases and J lost 0; bases outside the gene matches: 4. The CDR3 region is CASSSQGQGASYNSPLHF. For the CDR3, the DNA is TGTGCCAGCAGCTCTCAGGGACAGGGGGCCTCCTATAATTCACCCCTCCACTTT.

In this sample, this clonotype turned up many times. The chain carries TRBV4-1 and TRBJ1-2; maybe TRBD1 (5 bases). The CDR3 contains 16 residues. CDR1 and CDR2 (germline): MGHRA, YSYEKL. Trimming cost V 0 bases and J 4 bases, with 15 bases left between them. The CDR3: CASSQDQATRGYGYTF. CDR3 sequence (DNA): TGCGCCAGCAGCCAAGATCAGGCGACGAGGGGCTATGGCTACACCTTC.

This clonotype occurred a few times. V and J are TRBV6-5 and TRBJ2-5; no firm D call. The CDR3 spans 14 residues. Germline values: CDR1 MNHEY, CDR2 SVGAGI. Trimming left V 5 bases short and J 7 bases short, with 17 bases between. The CDR3 nucleotides read TGTGCCAGCAGTACCATTTCCGTACTCGGGACCCAGTACTTC. Translation gives CASSTISVLGTQYF.

This clonotype has a handful of counts. The chain uses TRBV12-3 or TRBV12-4 and TRBJ2-5; perhaps TRBD2 as D (6 bases). The CDR3 has 15 residues. The V end lost 3 bases, the J end lost 7 bases, and 18 bases lay between the germline ends. The CDR3 DNA reads as TGTGCCAGCAGTTTTGCTCACACCCTGGGGGGGACCCAGTACTTC. This encodes CASSFAHTLGGTQYF.

This clonotype was found many times. As DNA, the CDR3 is TGCGCCAGCAGCCAACTTCCGGGACTAGCATCCACCACAGATACGCAGTATTTT. It yields the protein CASSQLPGLASTTDTQYF. The genes are TRBV4-1 and TRBJ2-3, with 9 bases aligning to TRBD2. The CDR3 runs to 18 residues. V shed 2 bases and J 2 bases; nucleotides not matched to a gene: 11. Per germline, CDR1 MGHRA and CDR2 YSYEKL.

This clonotype was counted at least ten times. A junction boundary mismatches the germline segment, possibly from a read error. This sequence joins TRBV6-2 or TRBV6-3 and TRBJ2-7; D is uncertain. The CDR3 runs to 11 residues. Looked up from germline, CDR1 is MNHEY and CDR2 is SVGEGT. This CDR3 reads CASSHSYEQYF. CDR3 nucleotides: TGTGCCAGCAGTCACTCCTACGAGCAGTACTTC.

This clonotype showed up many times. The DNA is omitted, as the CDR3 cannot be located on it reliably, and the CDR3 follows TCRdb's listing. This rearrangement joins TRBV27 to TRBJ2-3. Germline V gene lookup returns CDR1 MNHEY and CDR2 SMNVEV (reference sequence). The CDR3 length is 15 residues, termini included. CDR3 region: CASSLGTGITDTQYF.

This clonotype was counted at least ten times. The chain employs TRBV5-1 and TRBJ1-2; 8 bases fit TRBD1. J gave up 4 bases and V 2 bases, and 7 bases lay outside the gene matches. This CDR3 is 15 amino acids long. The V gene's germline CDR1 is SGHRS and CDR2 YFSETQ. The chain's CDR3 is CASSFLGQGGYGYTF. DNA for the CDR3: TGCGCCAGCAGCTTCCTTGGACAGGGCGGCTATGGCTACACCTTC. Variable domain in full (rest from reference TRBV5-1 and TRBJ1-2): KAGVTQTPRYLIKTRGQQVTLSCSPISGHRSVSWYQQTPGQGLQFLFEYFSETQRNKGNFPGRFSGRQFSNSRSEMNVSTLELGDSALYLCASSFLGQGGYGYTFGSGTRLTVV.

V usage is TRBV7-9 and J usage is TRBJ2-7; possibly TRBD2 for D (5 bases). Per the germline V gene, CDR1 is SEHNR and CDR2 is FQNEAQ (reference sequence). V was cut by 3 bases and J by 2 bases, with 8 bases left in between. There are 13 residues in the CDR3. CDR3 region: CASSFGNTYEQYV. CDR3 sequence (DNA): TGTGCCAGCAGCTTCGGGAATACCTACGAGCAGTACGTC.

This clonotype has at least ten counts. V usage is TRBV20-1 and J usage is TRBJ1-4; 9 nucleotides align to TRBD1. CDR1 and CDR2 (germline): DFQATT, SNEGSKA (reference sequence). This CDR3 comprises 14 residues. V shed 7 bases, J shed 5 bases, and the junction held 8 bases outside the gene matches. CDR3 DNA sequence: TGCAGTGTTCCGAGGGGACAGGGAAATGAAAAACTGTTTTTT. Protein: CSVPRGQGNEKLFF.

CDR3 coding DNA: TGCGCCAGCAGCTTGGACGGCGGACGAGAAGAGACCCAGTACTTC. Amino acids: CASSLDGGREETQYF. The chain couples TRBV5-1 to TRBJ2-5; the D is unclear. The V gene's germline CDR1 is SGHRS and CDR2 YFSETQ. Trimming cost V 0 bases and J 3 bases, with 12 bases left between them. The CDR3 consists of 15 residues.

This clonotype was detected only a few times. The gene calls are TRBV29-1 and TRBJ1-5, with 7 bases fitting TRBD1. With V trimmed by 0 bases and J by 4 bases, 6 bases remained unmatched. The CDR3 has 15 residues. CDR1 and CDR2 (germline): SQVTM, ANQGSEA. The CDR3 region has the DNA TGCAGCGTTGAAGATCGCGAGACAGGGAATCAGCCCCAGCATTTT. This codes for CSVEDRETGNQPQHF.

The gene calls are TRBV4-3 and TRBJ2-3, with D perhaps TRBD2 (5 bases). V lost 1 base and J lost 2, with 10 bases in between. The CDR3 is 15 residues long. Germline CDR1 is LGHNA and CDR2 is YSLEER. The CDR3 spells CASSQAGLLTDTQYF. The CDR3 DNA sequence: TGCGCCAGCAGCCAAGCCGGACTTCTCACAGATACGCAGTATTTT.

As to this clonotype: This may come from a read error, since a much larger clone is one base off. The CDR3 here is CASSSGLAEPYNEQFF. The CDR3 DNA reads TGTGCCAGCAGCTCCGGACTAGCGGAGCCCTACAATGAGCAGTTCTTC. This sequence joins TRBV7-8 and TRBJ2-1, with TRBD2 identical over 10 bases. CDR1 and CDR2 from the germline V gene are SGHVS and FQNEAQ. V shed 4 bases, J shed 2 bases, and the junction held 5 bases outside the gene matches. The CDR3 runs to 16 residues.

A remark on this clonotype: An end of the junction does not agree with germline; a read error may underlie this. This sequence joins TRBV7-2 and TRBJ2-3; a possible D gene is TRBD1 (6 bases). The germline gives CDR1 SGHTA, CDR2 FQGNSA. This CDR3 is 12 amino acids long. The CDR3 loop is CASTSRTVTQYF. The CDR3 bases are TGTGCCAGCACCAGCAGGACAGTTACGCAGTATTTT.

The genes are TRBV9 and TRBJ1-1; 9 positions agree with TRBD1. V dropped 4 bases and J dropped 0; count of bases not matched to a gene: 10. This CDR3 is built from 17 residues. CDR1 SGDLS and CDR2 YYNGEE come from the germline V gene. CDR3: CASSSRTGDTMNTEAFF. In DNA form, the CDR3 reads TGTGCCAGCAGCTCTCGGACAGGGGATACCATGAACACTGAAGCTTTCTTT.

This clonotype was observed many times. The chain carries TRBV20-1 and TRBJ2-3, with a weak D call TRBD1 (5 bases). This CDR3 contains 13 residues. V lost 3 bases and J 3 bases, leaving 10 bases between the germline ends. Germline assignment: CDR1 DFQATT and CDR2 SNEGSKA (reference sequence). CDR3 coding DNA: TGCAGTGCTAGGGTCTCAGGGACAGATACGCAGTATTTT. Translation: CSARVSGTDTQYF.

The chain couples TRBV5-5 to TRBJ2-3; D possibly corresponds to TRBD1 (5 bases). The CDR3 is made up of 14 amino acids. CDR1 and CDR2 (germline): SGHKS, YYEKEE (reference sequence). The V end lost 4 bases, the J end lost 4 bases, and 13 bases lay between the germline ends. The CDR3 spells CASSPWQGSDTQYF. CDR3 coding DNA: TGTGCCAGCAGCCCCTGGCAGGGATCAGATACGCAGTATTTT.